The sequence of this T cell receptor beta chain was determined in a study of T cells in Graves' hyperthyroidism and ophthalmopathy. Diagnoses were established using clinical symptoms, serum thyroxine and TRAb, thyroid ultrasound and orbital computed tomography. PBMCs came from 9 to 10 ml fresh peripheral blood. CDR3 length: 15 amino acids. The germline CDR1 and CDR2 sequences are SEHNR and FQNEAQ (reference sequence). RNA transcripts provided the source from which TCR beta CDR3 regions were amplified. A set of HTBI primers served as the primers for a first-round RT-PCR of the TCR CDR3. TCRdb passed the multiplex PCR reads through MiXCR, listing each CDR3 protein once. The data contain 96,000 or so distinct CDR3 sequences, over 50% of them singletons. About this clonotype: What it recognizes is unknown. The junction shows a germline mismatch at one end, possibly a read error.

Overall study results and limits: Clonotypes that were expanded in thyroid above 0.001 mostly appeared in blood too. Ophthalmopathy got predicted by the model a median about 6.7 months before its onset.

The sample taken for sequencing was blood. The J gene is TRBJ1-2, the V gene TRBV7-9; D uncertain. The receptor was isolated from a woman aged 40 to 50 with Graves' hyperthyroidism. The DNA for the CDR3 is TGTGCCAGCAGCTTAGTCGTAGCAGGAGCCTATGGCAACACCTTC. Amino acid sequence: CASSLVVAGAYGNTF.